This T cell receptor beta chain was sequenced during a study of graft-versus-host responses after intestinal transplantation. At the level of the study: Induction using anti-thymocyte globulin, followed by tacrolimus and steroids for approximately 3 years, was given to all recipients. Study-wide findings and caveats: Those patients showing graft-donor T cell macrochimerism displayed high graft-versus-host to host-versus-graft clonal ratios in allografts.

Assay: immunoSEQ multiplex PCR; the TCRdb copy retains only in-frame clones and omits some. The sample contains 20,000 to 25,000 clones, 44% of which appear only once. Researchers placed about 200,000 CFSE-labeled responder cells in culture with about 200,000 irradiated, violet-dye-labeled stimulator cells. Cell sorting after the reaction yielded proliferating CFSE-low CD3+CD4+ and CD3+CD8+ responders. The sequence was obtained from a human patient who was an organ donor for intestinal transplantation. Sequencing was performed on alloreactive CD8+ T cells from a mixed lymphocyte reaction culture, taken before transplantation. Subset noted: CFSE-low proliferating T cells sorted from roughly six-day pre-transplant mixed lymphocyte reaction (GvH or HvG direction).

The CDR3 loop reads CASSYGNTEAFF. As DNA, the CDR3 is TGTGCCAGCAGCTACGGGAACACTGAAGCTTTCTTT. The V and J genes are TRBV5-6 and TRBJ1-1; D uncertain. V lost 3 bases and J lost 1, with 4 bases in between. The length of the CDR3 is 12 residues. CDR1 and CDR2 from the germline V gene are SGHDT and YYEEEE.